This entry is about one TCR beta chain. Its antigen is unidentified. The CDR3 length is 15 residues. V dropped 0 bases and J dropped 1 base, with 12 bases sitting between them. CDR1 and CDR2 from the germline V gene are DFQATT and SNEGSKA (reference sequence). Sample-barcoded 5' priming and a J-beta primer mix drove a second PCR of 7 to 11 cycles. Paired-end reads containing CDR3 totaled no fewer than 3 million for each sample. TCRdb fed the 5' RACE reads into MiXCR, producing one record per CDR3 protein. The sample includes around 970,000 distinct CDR3 sequences, roughly 47% of them seen just once. This sample is part of a study of blood T cells in healthy people across ages. Background on the study: About one barcoded beta molecule per two T cells was captured by template switching. Study-level findings and limits: Long-lived donors carried more naive CD4+ cells and greater diversity than aged donors. Diversity of TCR beta per million T cells declined in a roughly linear way with age.

The chain has TRBV20-1 and TRBJ1-1; D is unresolved. Sequencing was performed on blood. The receptor was isolated from a woman aged 55-69 years in good health. The CDR3 DNA sequence: TGCAGTGCTAGAGATCCGTTAAGTACGAACACTGAAGCTTTCTTT. Residues: CSARDPLSTNTEAFF.